This T cell receptor beta chain emerged from a study of blood T cell repertoires in COVID-19. In the study overall: PBMCs, B-cell-depleted T cells, or T cells were the source of the cDNA or gDNA that made up the material.

TCRdb keeps only in-frame clones here, not all; method: immunoSEQ multiplex PCR. This table has approximately 99,000 clones, roughly 84% appearing once. This clone occurred a few times. The specimen was peripheral blood. The sequence was collected from a man in his 70s with active or convalescent COVID-19.

This CDR3 is CASSLTTGNTEAFF. CDR3 DNA: TGTGCCAGCAGCTTGACGACAGGGAACACTGAAGCTTTCTTT. The chain uses TRBV7-8 and TRBJ1-1; the D gene is possibly TRBD1 (6 bases). Per the germline V gene, CDR1 is SGHVS and CDR2 is FQNEAQ. CDR3 size: 14 residues. The V end was cut by 3 bases, the J end by 1 base, with 9 bases between.